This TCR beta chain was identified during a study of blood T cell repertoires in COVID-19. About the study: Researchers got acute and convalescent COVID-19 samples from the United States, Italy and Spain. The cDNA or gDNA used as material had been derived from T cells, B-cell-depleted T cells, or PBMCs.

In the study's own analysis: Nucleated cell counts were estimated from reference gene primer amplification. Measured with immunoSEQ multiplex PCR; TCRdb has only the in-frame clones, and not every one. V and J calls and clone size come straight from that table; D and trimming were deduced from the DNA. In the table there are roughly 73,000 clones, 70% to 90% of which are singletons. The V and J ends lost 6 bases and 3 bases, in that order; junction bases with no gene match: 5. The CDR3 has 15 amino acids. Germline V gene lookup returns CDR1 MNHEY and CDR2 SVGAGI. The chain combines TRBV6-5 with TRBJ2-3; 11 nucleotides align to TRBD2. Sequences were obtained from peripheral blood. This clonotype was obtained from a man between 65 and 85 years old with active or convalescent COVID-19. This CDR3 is CASRQTSGATDTQYF. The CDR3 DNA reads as TGTGCCAGCAGACAGACTAGCGGGGCGACAGATACGCAGTATTTT.